This record looks at one T cell receptor (beta chain) sequence and its context. Using its own MiXCR run on the RT-PCR reads, TCRdb lists one record per CDR3 protein. Seen here are about 540,000 distinct CDR3 sequences, less than 25% observed once, and the top ten hold 2.5% to 3.5%. This record belongs to a study of response to subunit inactivated influenza vaccine. J was trimmed by 2 bases and V by 7 bases; bases with no gene match: 13. The germline CDR1 and CDR2 sequences are SGDLS and YYNGEE. The CDR3 contains 18 residues. The same sample was also used in a study of T cells expressing NK-cell markers. From that study: TCR beta cDNA was made by 5'RACE template switching with UMIs. Serological testing identified seven of the eight sequenced donors as HCMV-seropositive and one as seronegative. Among several donors, these clonotypes also ranked first in the CD3+CD56-NKG2C+ fraction. No clear determination of HCMV specificity was made for expanded NKG2C+ T cell clones.

The TCR comes from a man aged 50 to 60 who received an inactivated influenza vaccine. Sequencing used CD4+ T cells sorted from PBMCs, obtained 12 days after vaccination. This chain joins TRBV9 and TRBJ2-2, with TRBD2 identical over 11 bases. The CDR3 DNA follows: TGTGCCAGCTCCCCGGGGACTAGCGGACTTTCCAACACCGGGGAGCTGTTTTTT. Its protein is CASSPGTSGLSNTGELFF.